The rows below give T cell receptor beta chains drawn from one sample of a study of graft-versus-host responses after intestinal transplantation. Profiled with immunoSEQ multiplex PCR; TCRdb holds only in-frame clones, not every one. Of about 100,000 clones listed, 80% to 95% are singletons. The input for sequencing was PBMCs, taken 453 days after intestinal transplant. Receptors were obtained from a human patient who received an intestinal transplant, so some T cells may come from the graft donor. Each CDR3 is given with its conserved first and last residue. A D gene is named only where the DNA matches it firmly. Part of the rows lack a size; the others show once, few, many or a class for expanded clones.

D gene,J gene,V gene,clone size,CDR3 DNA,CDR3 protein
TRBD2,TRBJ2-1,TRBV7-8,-,TGTGCCAGCAGCCAGCCGGGACTAGCGGGGGCCTACAATGAGCAGTTCTTC,CASSQPGLAGAYNEQFF
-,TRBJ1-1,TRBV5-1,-,TGCGCCAGCAGCCTCGGGGTTAACACTGAAGCTTTCTTT,CASSLGVNTEAFF
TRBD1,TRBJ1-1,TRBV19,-,TGTGCCAGTAGTATTTGGACAGGGGACCCGAACACTGAAGCTTTCTTT,CASSIWTGDPNTEAFF
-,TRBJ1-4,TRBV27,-,TGTGCCAGCAGTCCACTGGGGACGTCTGGGGCAACTAATGAAAAACTGTTTTTT,CASSPLGTSGATNEKLFF
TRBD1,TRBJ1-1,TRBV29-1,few,TGCAGCGTTCAAGGAGGACAGGGAAGCACTGAAGCTTTCTTT,CSVQGGQGSTEAFF
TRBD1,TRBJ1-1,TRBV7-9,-,TGTGCCAGCAGCACTCCCGGGACAGGGTGGCCGGCTTTCTTT,CASSTPGTGWPAFF
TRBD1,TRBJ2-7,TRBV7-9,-,TGTGCCAGCAGCTCAGGGGGCGGCGACGAGCAGTACTTC,CASSSGGGDEQYF
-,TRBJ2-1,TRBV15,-,TGTGCCACCAGCAGGGGCAATGAGCAGTTCTTC,CATSRGNEQFF
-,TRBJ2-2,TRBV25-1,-,TGTGCCAGCAGTGAACCTCACAGAGGGCTGTTTTTT,CASSEPHRGLFF
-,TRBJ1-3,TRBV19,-,TGTGCCAGTAGTGCGACAACTCCTGGAAACACCATATATTTT,CASSATTPGNTIYF
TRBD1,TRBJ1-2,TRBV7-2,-,TGTGCCAGCAGCGGCGACAGGGGGGCGGGCTACACCTTC,CASSGDRGAGYTF
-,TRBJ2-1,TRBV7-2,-,TGTGCCAGCAGCGGACAAAGACGGGCATGGGATGAGCAGTTCTTC,CASSGQRRAWDEQFF